This T cell receptor beta chain was recovered during a study of cytomegalovirus exposure and HLA in healthy donors. In the case of this clone: Its antigen is unidentified.

Study observations and caveats: Among TCR beta chains, those listed as cytomegalovirus-associated numbered about 160. In a later analysis, TCR beta V- and J-gene trimming was associated with a missense DCLRE1C variant.

CDR1 and CDR2 (germline): SEHNR, FQNEAQ (reference sequence). The CDR3 spans 16 residues. V was shortened by 2 bases and J by 0 bases, with 12 bases between the two germline ends. 13 Jbeta primers and 60 Vbeta primers were used for the PCR. Repertoires were generated with immunoSEQ multiplex PCR, while TCRdb's copy carries only in-frame clones and drops some. The repertoire holds 90,000 to 130,000 clones, with around 80% as singletons. V is TRBV7-9 and J is TRBJ2-3, with a weak D call TRBD1 (6 bases). Material for sequencing was PBMCs. The receptor's source is a woman aged 18-29 years in good health and CMV-seropositive. Here the CDR3 DNA reads TGTGCCAGCAGCTTACAATTTCAGGGGAGCACAGATACGCAGTATTTT. It yields the protein CASSLQFQGSTDTQYF.